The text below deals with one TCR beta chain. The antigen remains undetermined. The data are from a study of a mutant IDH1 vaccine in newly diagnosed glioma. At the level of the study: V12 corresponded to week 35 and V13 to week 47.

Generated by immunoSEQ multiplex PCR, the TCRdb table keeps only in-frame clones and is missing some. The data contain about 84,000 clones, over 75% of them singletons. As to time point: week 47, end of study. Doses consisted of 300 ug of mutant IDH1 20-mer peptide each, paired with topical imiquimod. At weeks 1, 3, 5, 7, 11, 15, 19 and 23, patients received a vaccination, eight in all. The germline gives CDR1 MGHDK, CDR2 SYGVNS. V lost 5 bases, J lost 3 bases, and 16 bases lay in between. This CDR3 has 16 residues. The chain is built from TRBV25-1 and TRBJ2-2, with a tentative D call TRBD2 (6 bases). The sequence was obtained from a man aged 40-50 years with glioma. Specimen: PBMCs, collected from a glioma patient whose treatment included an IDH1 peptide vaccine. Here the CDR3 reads CASSTQRGTYTGELFF. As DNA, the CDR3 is TGTGCCAGCAGTACCCAACGGGGGACCTACACCGGGGAGCTGTTTTTT.